These T cell receptor beta chains were read from a single sample in a study of blood T cell repertoires in COVID-19. The protocol was immunoSEQ multiplex PCR, while the TCRdb copy is restricted to in-frame clones and leaves out a portion. The repertoire holds under 200,000 clones, with about 86% as singletons. The sequencing input was peripheral blood. These receptors came from a man under 40 with active or convalescent COVID-19. CDR3s include the opening cysteine and the closing phenylalanine or tryptophan. Each record gives: J gene, V gene, D gene, CDR3 DNA, CDR3 protein. The D gene is left open where the match is weak.

TRBJ1-1,TRBV10-3,TRBD1,TGTGCCATCAGTGCCCCTCCGGGACAGGGGGCCGAGAACACTGAAGCTTTCTTT,CAISAPPGQGAENTEAFF
TRBJ2-2,TRBV9,.,TGTGCCAGCAGCGCGGCGAGGACACTGAACACCGGGGAGCTGTTTTTT,CASSAARTLNTGELFF
TRBJ2-3,TRBV4-3,TRBD2,TGCGCCAGCAGCCAAGATCTTATGGCGGGAGGGCCGTCAGATACGCAGTATTTT,CASSQDLMAGGPSDTQYF
TRBJ2-3,TRBV10-3,TRBD1,TGTGCCATCAGTGGACAGGGGGATACGCAGTATTTT,CAISGQGDTQYF
TRBJ2-3,TRBV5-1,.,TGCGCCAGCAGCGAAACTGGCCCCTCCGCAGGTACAGATACGCAGTATTTT,CASSETGPSAGTDTQYF
TRBJ1-5,TRBV2,TRBD1,TGTGCCAGTATGACAGGGGCGTTTAATCAGCCCCAGCATTTT,CASMTGAFNQPQHF
TRBJ1-2,TRBV5-1,TRBD1,TGCGCCAGCAGCTTGGCGCAGGGGGACTCACTCTATGGCTACACCTTC,CASSLAQGDSLYGYTF
TRBJ2-1,TRBV4-1,.,TGCGCCAGCAGCCAAGATCTAGTCCATGAGCAGTTCTTC,CASSQDLVHEQFF
TRBJ1-2,TRBV19,TRBD1,TGTGCCAGTAGTATAGATTCCGGGACAGGGTCGTCTTACCATGGCTACACCTTC,CASSIDSGTGSSYHGYTF
TRBJ2-7,TRBV11-3,TRBD2,TGTGCCAGCAGCCCAGACGAACTAGCGCTCTCCTACGAGCAGTACTTC,CASSPDELALSYEQYF
TRBJ1-2,TRBV4-1,.,TGCGCCAGCAGCCTACGGACACCTGCTAACTATGGCTACACCTTC,CASSLRTPANYGYTF
TRBJ2-3,TRBV28,TRBD2,TGTGCCAGCAGTCCCCTCCTAGCGGGGTCTTTCACAGATACGCAGTATTTT,CASSPLLAGSFTDTQYF
TRBJ1-1,TRBV9,.,TGTGCCAGCAGCGTAGGGCCAGTCCCTGAAGCTTTCTTT,CASSVGPVPEAFF
TRBJ2-2,TRBV10-3,.,TGTGCCATCAGTGAGATGGACAGGAACACCGGGGAGCTGTTTTTT,CAISEMDRNTGELFF
TRBJ1-1,TRBV6-1,.,TGTGCCAGCAGTGATCCCAAAGGAACTAACCGACCGAACACTGAAGCTTTCTTT,CASSDPKGTNRPNTEAFF